One sample yielded the 24 T cell receptor beta chains listed below, sequenced in a study of blood T cells in healthy people across ages (dated by TCRdb to about 2015). Libraries were prepared through 5' RACE. TCRdb names Illumina HiSeq 2500 as the instrument used. The second PCR ran for roughly 7 to 11 cycles and used a J-beta primer mix along with a sample-barcoded 5' primer. Using fastp trimming at Q25 and MiXCR clonotype assembly, TCRdb reanalyzed the public sequencing data and kept in-frame beta chains. Each record represents a unique CDR3 protein, reported with the most common genes and DNA among its rows. The sample table holds 850,000 to 1,000,000 distinct CDR3 sequences, of which roughly 51% were seen once. About 22% of the sample is taken by the ten largest. The sequenced sample consisted of blood. These receptors all stem from a woman aged 60-70 years in good health.

The gene calls are TRBV20-1 and TRBJ2-5; perhaps TRBD2 as D (6 bases). Germline lookup yields CDR1 DFQATT and CDR2 SNEGSKA (reference sequence). Trimming took off 7 bases at V and 2 bases at J, with 8 bases between the two ends. This CDR3 region has 11 residues. Here the CDR3 reads CSGGLQETQYF. The CDR3 DNA reads as TGCAGTGGGGGACTTCAAGAGACCCAGTACTTC.

This clonotype was counted between two and nine times. As DNA, the CDR3 is TGTGCCAGCAGTCCGACCTTTCTCGGTCAGGCTAAGGGGTCCAATGAGCAGTTCTTC. Its protein is CASSPTFLGQAKGSNEQFF. The V gene is TRBV28, the J gene TRBJ2-1; a possible D gene is TRBD1 (5 bases). CDR1 and CDR2 from the germline V gene are MDHEN and SYDVKM. This CDR3 is built from 19 residues. V lost 5 bases to trimming and J lost 6 bases, with 29 bases between them.

The chain has TRBV4-3 and TRBJ2-1; D tentatively reads TRBD1 or TRBD2 (5 bases each). Germline values: CDR1 LGHNA, CDR2 YSLEER. This CDR3 spans 14 amino acids. Trimming stripped 8 bases from V and 5 bases from J, with 16 bases between. The CDR3 reads CASGPLRGNNEQFF. CDR3 DNA sequence: TGCGCCAGCGGCCCCCTGAGGGGAAACAATGAGCAGTTCTTC.

The J gene is TRBJ2-1, the V gene TRBV20-1, with TRBD2 identical over 10 bases. V trimming: 4 bases; J trimming: 5 bases; junction bases outside the gene matches: 11. Germline V CDR1 and CDR2: DFQATT, SNEGSKA (reference sequence). CDR3 size: 16 residues. CDR3 DNA: TGCAGTGCTATATCACTGACTAGCGGGCGAAACAATGAGCAGTTCTTC. Amino acid sequence: CSAISLTSGRNNEQFF.

With respect to this clonotype: Compared with germline, one end of the junction differs, possibly owing to a read error. The J gene is TRBJ2-1, the V gene TRBV24-1; D gene uncertain. This CDR3 has 13 amino acids. Germline loops: CDR1 KGHDR, CDR2 SFDVKD. DNA of the CDR3: TGTGCCGCCAGTGATTTGTGGACCAATAGGCAGTTCTTC. Encoded protein: CAASDLWTNRQFF.

For the CDR3, the DNA is TGTGCCAGCAGTTCAGGGGGAGGGTACCAAGAGACCCAGTACTTC. Its protein product is CASSSGGGYQETQYF. This chain connects TRBV28 to TRBJ2-5, with D perhaps matching TRBD1 or TRBD2 (7 bases each). CDR1 and CDR2 from the germline V gene are MDHEN and SYDVKM. The CDR3 has 15 residues. Trimming took off 4 bases at V and 0 bases at J, with 12 bases between the two ends.

This clonotype was counted only a few times. The rearrangement uses TRBV20-1 and TRBJ2-7; D remains unclear. The CDR3 is 13 amino acids. The germline gives CDR1 DFQATT, CDR2 SNEGSKA (reference sequence). V lost 2 bases and J 0 bases, leaving 8 bases between the germline ends. CDR3 in DNA: TGCAGTGCTAGATTTACAGCCTCCTACGAGCAGTACTTC. Amino acids: CSARFTASYEQYF.

CDR3 nucleotide sequence: TGTGCCAGCAGCCAAGGGGTAAGCGGATTATATGGCTACACCTTC. Protein product: CASSQGVSGLYGYTF. The chain is built from TRBV3-1 and TRBJ1-2; no clear D gene. V gave up 1 base and J gave up 5 bases, with 14 bases separating them. Germline assignment: CDR1 LGHDT and CDR2 YNNKEL (reference sequence). The CDR3 has 15 amino acids. The variable domain in full, completed from reference TRBV3-1 and TRBJ1-2, reads DTAVSQTPKYLVTQMGNDKSIKCEQNLGHDTMYWYKQDSKKFLKIMFSYNNKELIINETVPNRFSPKSPDKAHLNLHINSLELGDSAVYFCASSQGVSGLYGYTFGSGTRLTVV.

This clonotype was seen a handful of times. The chain has TRBV20-1 and TRBJ2-1, with D tentatively TRBD2 (5 bases). Germline CDR1 is DFQATT and CDR2 is SNEGSKA (reference sequence). Trimming removed 7 bases from V and 4 bases from J, with 11 bases in between. The CDR3 is 12 residues long. This CDR3 is CSVEGMYNEQFF. CDR3 DNA: TGCAGTGTTGAGGGAATGTACAATGAGCAGTTCTTC.

This clonotype appeared a few times. The chain employs TRBV28 and TRBJ2-7; 7 bases agree with TRBD1. The V and J ends lost 5 bases and 3 bases, in that order; junction bases with no gene match: 13. The CDR3 is 16 residues long. CDR1 and CDR2 (germline): MDHEN, SYDVKM. The CDR3 region has the DNA TGTGCCAGCAGTCCCGGACAGGTCCCCCCCTACTACGAGCAGTACTTC. It is translated as CASSPGQVPPYYEQYF.

The chain combines TRBV7-9 with TRBJ2-5; D is possibly TRBD1 or TRBD2 (5 bases each). Germline V lookup: CDR1 SEHNR, CDR2 FQNEAQ (reference sequence). V was trimmed by 4 bases and J by 3 bases, leaving 15 bases between them. This CDR3 comprises 15 residues. The CDR3 region has the DNA TGTGCCAGCAGCTCAGAGGGGACGGCCAAAGAGACCCAGTACTTC. Translating it yields CASSSEGTAKETQYF. Drawing the rest from reference TRBV7-9 and TRBJ2-5, the complete variable domain is DTGVSQNPRHKITKRGQNVTFRCDPISEHNRLYWYRQTLGQGPEFLTYFQNEAQLEKSRLLSDRFSAERPKGSFSTLEIQRTEQGDSAMYLCASSSEGTAKETQYFGPGTRLLVL.

This clonotype was seen a handful of times. The chain couples TRBV27 to TRBJ2-7, with a tentative D call TRBD2 (5 bases). CDR3 length equals 16 residues. V was shortened by 2 bases and J by 1 base, with 15 bases between the two germline ends. CDR1 and CDR2 (germline): MNHEY, SMNVEV (reference sequence). DNA of the CDR3: TGTGCCAGCAGTTTAGGGCTCGGAGGACGGTCCTACGAGCAGTACTTC. It is translated as CASSLGLGGRSYEQYF.

The genes are TRBV12-3 or TRBV12-4 and TRBJ2-5, with TRBD2 identical over 9 bases. The CDR3 totals 15 residues. V trimming: 7 bases; J trimming: 4 bases; junction bases outside the gene matches: 10. CDR3 DNA sequence: TGTGCCAGCAACTCGGGAAGAGCGGGAGGAGAGACCCAGTACTTC. It specifies CASNSGRAGGETQYF.

This chain connects TRBV18 to TRBJ1-2, with D hard to call. CDR1 and CDR2 (germline): KGHSH, LQKENI. The V and J ends lost 3 bases and 7 bases respectively, with 18 bases between them. This CDR3 has 15 amino acids. This chain's CDR3 is CASSPFQDTAGGYTF. The DNA of the CDR3 is TGTGCCAGCTCACCGTTCCAGGATACTGCCGGTGGCTACACCTTC.

The chain joins TRBV6-6 to TRBJ2-7, with a possible D match to TRBD1 (5 bases). Germline loops: CDR1 MNHNY, CDR2 SVGAGI (reference sequence). Deletions cut 1 base from V and 3 bases from J, with 13 bases between. This CDR3 contains 15 residues. The CDR3 nucleotides are TGTGCCAGCAGTTACTTTCAGGGTCAGGACTACGAGCAGTACTTC. Translation gives CASSYFQGQDYEQYF.

The rearrangement joins TRBV20-1 to TRBJ2-5; 7 bases agree with TRBD2. The germline V gene encodes CDR1 DFQATT and CDR2 SNEGSKA (reference sequence). This CDR3 has 15 amino acids. Trimming removed 3 bases from V and 5 bases from J; junction bases left unmatched: 12. The DNA for the CDR3 is TGCAGTGCTAGTCTGCGGGAGACGGTGTGGGAGACCCAGTACTTC. Encoded protein: CSASLRETVWETQYF.

This sequence joins TRBV11-3 and TRBJ2-5; D is perhaps TRBD2 (6 bases). The CDR3 has 15 residues. The germline V gene has CDR1 SGHNT and CDR2 YENEEA. The V and J ends lost 4 bases and 4 bases respectively, with 16 bases between them. The CDR3 sequence: CASSWTFSAGETQYF. In DNA form, the CDR3 reads TGTGCCAGCAGCTGGACTTTTTCAGCGGGAGAGACCCAGTACTTC.

This clonotype is a singleton in its sample. The chain is built from TRBV28 and TRBJ2-5, with D perhaps assigned TRBD1 or TRBD2 (6 bases each). The J call could be wrong; TRBJ2-7 is a better fit for the DNA end. CDR1 and CDR2 (germline): MDHEN, SYDVKM. CDR3 length equals 14 residues. CDR3 loop: CASSLFGGPYEQYF. DNA for the CDR3: TGTGCCAGCAGTTTGTTTGGGGGGCCTTACGAGCAGTACTTC.

V gene TRBV6-5 combines with J gene TRBJ2-7, with D maybe TRBD1 (5 bases). Germline values: CDR1 MNHEY, CDR2 SVGAGI. The CDR3 contains 13 residues. Trimming removed 6 bases from V and 4 bases from J, with 13 bases in between. CDR3 loop: CASSRRARYEQYF. As DNA, the CDR3 is TGTGCCAGCAGCCGCAGGGCCCGATACGAGCAGTACTTC.

The chain couples TRBV5-1 to TRBJ2-7; 7 bases fit TRBD2. Trimming at V came to 0 bases and at J to 0 bases, leaving 9 bases not matched to a gene. Germline lookup yields CDR1 SGHRS and CDR2 YFSETQ. This CDR3 has 17 amino acids. CDR3 sequence: CASSLVASGRSSYEQYF. The DNA of the CDR3 is TGCGCCAGCAGCTTGGTGGCTAGCGGTAGAAGCTCCTACGAGCAGTACTTC. The variable domain in full, with the rest retrieved from reference TRBV5-1 and TRBJ2-7, is KAGVTQTPRYLIKTRGQQVTLSCSPISGHRSVSWYQQTPGQGLQFLFEYFSETQRNKGNFPGRFSGRQFSNSRSEMNVSTLELGDSALYLCASSLVASGRSSYEQYFGPGTRLTVT.

There are a few counts of this clonotype. V and J are TRBV2 and TRBJ2-3, with D perhaps matching TRBD2 (5 bases). Trimming shortened V by 1 base and J by 4 bases, and 12 bases separated the two germline ends. Per germline, CDR1 SNHLY and CDR2 FYNNEI. The CDR3 is 15 residues long. The CDR3 is CASSEVGVRADTQYF. For the CDR3, the DNA is TGTGCCAGCAGTGAAGTTGGAGTGAGGGCAGATACGCAGTATTTT.

V usage is TRBV3-1 and J usage is TRBJ2-4; D is perhaps TRBD1 (5 bases). This CDR3 region has 15 residues. Germline lookup yields CDR1 LGHDT and CDR2 YNNKEL (reference sequence). V lost 1 base and J 2 bases, leaving 9 bases between the germline ends. CDR3 in amino acids: CASSQAGLTKNIQYF. Written as DNA, the CDR3 is TGTGCCAGCAGCCAAGCAGGGTTGACCAAAAACATTCAGTACTTC.

This chain connects TRBV12-3 or TRBV12-4 to TRBJ2-3; D uncertain. This CDR3 contains 13 residues. V was cut by 6 bases and J by 3 bases, with 10 bases left in between. CDR3 protein: CASRSDLTDTQYF. CDR3 nucleotide sequence: TGTGCCAGCAGATCGGACCTAACAGATACGCAGTATTTT.

Ten or more counts support this clonotype. The chain employs TRBV6-2 or TRBV6-3 and TRBJ2-3; no clear D. The CDR3 length is 13 residues. V was trimmed by 0 bases and J by 6 bases, leaving 7 bases between them. In germline, CDR1 is MNHEY, CDR2 SVGEGT. DNA of the CDR3: TGTGCCAGCAGTTACTCGGGAAGGGATACGCAGTATTTT. Translation: CASSYSGRDTQYF.